This TCR beta chain emerged from a study of blood T cell repertoires in COVID-19. At the level of the study: Italy, Spain and the United States were the sources of the convalescent and acute COVID-19 samples. Sources were T cells, B-cell-depleted T cells, or PBMCs; the material itself was cDNA or gDNA.

Participant age was roughly 18 to 90 years, and participants resided in roughly 25 US areas. The CDR3 consists of 17 residues. V was cut by 1 base and J by 0 bases, with 15 bases left in between. CDR1 SGHVS and CDR2 FQNEAQ come from the germline V gene. Original methodology: Using reference gene primer amplification, nucleated cell counts were estimated. The assay was immunoSEQ multiplex PCR, and TCRdb's table has in-frame clones only and misses some. D and trimming come from the DNA, and the V and J calls and clone size come from that table. The table has 350,000 to 500,000 clones, approximately 91% seen once. This clone has only one observation.

The V and J genes are TRBV7-8 and TRBJ1-1; D is perhaps TRBD1 (5 bases). The receptor's source is a woman aged 18 to 35 who had been exposed to COVID-19. The sample was PBMCs or T cells enriched from blood (not recorded which). The CDR3 reads CASSLGWTEGMNTEAFF. The CDR3 region has the DNA TGTGCCAGCAGCTTAGGGTGGACGGAGGGGATGAACACTGAAGCTTTCTTT.